These T cell receptor beta chains were read from a single sample in a study of blood T cell repertoires in COVID-19. Assay used: immunoSEQ multiplex PCR; TCRdb lists only in-frame clones, some missing. The sample gives around 140,000 clones, 78% of which show up once; less than 2.5% is in the top ten. Sequenced sample: peripheral blood. The receptor set was obtained from a woman aged 55-75 years with acute or convalescent COVID-19. CDR3s include the opening cysteine and the closing phenylalanine or tryptophan. D genes are given only for firm matches. Some rows have no size entry. The others give once, few or many, or a class for an expanded clone.

D: -; size: -; V: TRBV3-1/TRBV3-2; J: TRBJ1-2; DNA: TGTGCCAGCAGCCAAGACCAGACAGGCCGCATGACCTTC; CDR3: CASSQDQTGRMTF
D: TRBD1; size: -; V: TRBV30; J: TRBJ1-5; DNA: TGTGCCTGGAGCGGAATTGGACAGGATTCTAATCAGCCCCAGCATTTT; CDR3: CAWSGIGQDSNQPQHF
D: -; size: -; V: TRBV12-3/TRBV12-4; J: TRBJ1-2; DNA: TGTGCCAGCAGTTGGGACACCAGCGGCTACACCTTC; CDR3: CASSWDTSGYTF
D: -; size: -; V: TRBV21-1; J: TRBJ1-5; DNA: TGTGCCAGCAGCAACGGGACAGGGGGCTGGGGAAGCAATCAGCCCCAGCATTTT; CDR3: CASSNGTGGWGSNQPQHF
D: -; size: once; V: TRBV5-1; J: TRBJ2-5; DNA: TGCGCCAGCAAGTTGGATTTGAGGTTGGAAGAGACCCAGTACTTC; CDR3: CASKLDLRLEETQYF
D: -; size: -; V: TRBV12-3/TRBV12-4; J: TRBJ2-1; DNA: TGTGCCAGCAGTCGAAACTCCCAGTTCTTC; CDR3: CASSRNSQFF
D: -; size: -; V: TRBV2; J: TRBJ1-4; DNA: TGTGCCAGCAGGCTAGCGTGGCTCCGAGATGAAAAACTGTTTTTT; CDR3: CASRLAWLRDEKLFF
D: TRBD1; size: -; V: TRBV18; J: TRBJ1-2; DNA: TGTGCCAGCTCACCCGATTTTGGCAGGGGGATAGGCTATGGCTACACCTTC; CDR3: CASSPDFGRGIGYGYTF
D: -; size: -; V: TRBV18; J: TRBJ2-1; DNA: TGTGCCAGCTCTACCGGTGGTGAGCAGTTCTTC; CDR3: CASSTGGEQFF
D: -; size: -; V: TRBV6-5; J: TRBJ1-1; DNA: TGTGCCAGCAGTTATGGGCAGGCCGAAGCTTTCTTT; CDR3: CASSYGQAEAFF
D: TRBD1; size: once; V: TRBV24-1; J: TRBJ1-5; DNA: TGTGCCACCAGTGGCAGGGGGTCCAATCAGCCCCAGCATTTT; CDR3: CATSGRGSNQPQHF
D: -; size: -; V: TRBV7-7; J: TRBJ2-7; DNA: TGTGCCAGCAGCCCCGATACCTCCCGGCAGGCCTCCTACGAGCAGTACTTC; CDR3: CASSPDTSRQASYEQYF
D: -; size: -; V: TRBV5-1; J: TRBJ2-7; DNA: TGCGCCAGCAGGGGACTCTCGGGTTCTTACGAGCAGTACTTC; CDR3: CASRGLSGSYEQYF
D: -; size: -; V: TRBV20-1; J: TRBJ1-2; DNA: TGCAGTGCTATTTTGGCTCTTGGCTACACCTTC; CDR3: CSAILALGYTF
D: -; size: -; V: TRBV11-2; J: TRBJ2-3; DNA: TGTGCCAGCAGCTTAAGTGAGGGTAGCAGTTCTACGCAGTATTTT; CDR3: CASSLSEGSSSTQYF
D: -; size: -; V: TRBV4-1; J: TRBJ1-1; DNA: TGCGCCAGCAGCCAAGATCTAGGGAACACTGAAGCTTTCTTT; CDR3: CASSQDLGNTEAFF